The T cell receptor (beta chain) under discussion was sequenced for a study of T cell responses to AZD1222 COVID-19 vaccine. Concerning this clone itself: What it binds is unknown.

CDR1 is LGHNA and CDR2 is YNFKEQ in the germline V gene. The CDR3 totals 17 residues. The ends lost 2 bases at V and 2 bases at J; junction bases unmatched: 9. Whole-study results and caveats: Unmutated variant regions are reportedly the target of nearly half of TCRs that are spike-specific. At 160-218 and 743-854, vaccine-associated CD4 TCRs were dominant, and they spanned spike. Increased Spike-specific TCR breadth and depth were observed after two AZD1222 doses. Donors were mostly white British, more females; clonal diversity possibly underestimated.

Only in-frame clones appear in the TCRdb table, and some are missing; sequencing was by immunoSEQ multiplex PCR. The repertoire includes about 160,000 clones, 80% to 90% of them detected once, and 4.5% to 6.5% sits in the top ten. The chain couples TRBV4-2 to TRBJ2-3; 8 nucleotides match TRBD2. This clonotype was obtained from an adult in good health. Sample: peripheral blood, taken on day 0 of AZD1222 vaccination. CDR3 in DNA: TGTGCCAGCAGCCAAACCCCGCCTAGCGGGCCCACAGATACGCAGTATTTT. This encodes CASSQTPPSGPTDTQYF.